This T cell receptor (beta chain) was observed in a study of cytomegalovirus exposure and HLA in healthy donors. Germline V gives CDR1 SGHRS, CDR2 YFSETQ. The length of the CDR3 is 13 residues. Unmatched junction bases numbered 2, after V lost 0 bases and J lost 5 bases. In its sample, this clone was seen once. Libraries were prepared by immunoSEQ multiplex PCR; TCRdb keeps only in-frame clonotypes and omits some of them. The data show 130,000 or so clones, with about nine tenths seen just once and 3% to 4% held by the top ten. This chain joins TRBV5-1 and TRBJ2-7; 7 bases map to TRBD1. Material for sequencing was PBMCs. The sequence was obtained from a young man in good health and CMV-seronegative. The CDR3 sequence is CASSLGGGHEQYF. Here the CDR3 DNA reads TGCGCCAGCAGCTTGGGAGGGGGCCACGAGCAGTACTTC. Filled out from reference TRBV5-1 and TRBJ2-7, the complete variable domain reads KAGVTQTPRYLIKTRGQQVTLSCSPISGHRSVSWYQQTPGQGLQFLFEYFSETQRNKGNFPGRFSGRQFSNSRSEMNVSTLELGDSALYLCASSLGGGHEQYFGPGTRLTVT.